This T cell receptor (beta chain) comes out of a study of CD8 T cells in Susac syndrome. An input of roughly 0.5 to 1 ug of RNA was subjected to reverse transcription using random hexamers. Multiplex immunoSEQ PCR targeted 54 Vbeta and 13 Jbeta TCR beta segments. Each CDR3 protein gets one entry after TCRdb re-called the immunoSEQ multiplex PCR reads with MiXCR. The repertoire holds about 250,000 distinct CDR3 sequences, with over 85% as singletons. Germline lookup yields CDR1 SGHVS and CDR2 FNYEAQ. Trimming took 5 bases from V and 9 from J, leaving 14 bases between them. The CDR3 covers 13 residues. TCR beta was sequenced from blood CD8+ and CD4+ T cells. Purification of the CD8+ and CD4+ T cells relied on negative isolation, and TEMRA cells underwent FACS enrichment.

This sequence originates from a human donor with multiple sclerosis. The V and J genes are TRBV7-6 and TRBJ2-1; unclear D gene. The sample consisted of CD4+ T cells from PBMCs. CDR3 amino acids: CASSHTGAAEQFF. The DNA for the CDR3 is TGTGCCAGCAGCCACACCGGAGCCGCTGAGCAGTTCTTC.